The text below deals with one T cell receptor beta chain. Amplification used 60 Vbeta primers and 13 Jbeta primers. Method: immunoSEQ multiplex PCR; TCRdb's copy keeps in-frame clones and lacks some. The sample includes tens of thousands of clones, approximately 88% of them seen just once. This entry belongs to a study of cytomegalovirus exposure and HLA in healthy donors. Germline lookup yields CDR1 SEHNR and CDR2 FQNEAQ (reference sequence). The CDR3 extends over 17 amino acids. V trimming: 5 bases; J trimming: 4 bases; junction bases outside the gene matches: 10. The receptor was derived from a man younger than 30 in good health and CMV-seronegative. V usage is TRBV7-9 and J usage is TRBJ2-6; TRBD1 aligns across 8 bases. Source material: PBMCs. As DNA, the CDR3 is TGTGCCAGCAGCGAGGACAGGGTCGGCTTCGGGGCCAACGTCCTGACTTTC. This sequence encodes CASSEDRVGFGANVLTF.